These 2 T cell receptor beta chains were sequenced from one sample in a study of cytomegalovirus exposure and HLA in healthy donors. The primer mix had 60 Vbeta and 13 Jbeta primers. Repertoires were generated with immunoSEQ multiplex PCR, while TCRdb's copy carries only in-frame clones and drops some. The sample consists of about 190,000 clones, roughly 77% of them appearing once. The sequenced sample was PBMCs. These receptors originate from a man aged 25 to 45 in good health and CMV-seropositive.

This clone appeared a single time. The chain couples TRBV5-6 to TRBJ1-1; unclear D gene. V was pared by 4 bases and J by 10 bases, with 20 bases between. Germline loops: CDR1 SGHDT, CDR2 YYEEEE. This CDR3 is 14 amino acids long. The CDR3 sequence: CASSPTGLRAAAFF. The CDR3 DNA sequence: TGTGCCAGCAGCCCGACTGGGTTGCGGGCAGCAGCTTTCTTT. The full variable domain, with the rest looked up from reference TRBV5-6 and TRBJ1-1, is DAGVTQSPTHLIKTRGQQVTLRCSPKSGHDTVSWYQQALGQGPQFIFQYYEEEERQRGNFPDRFSGHQFPNYSSELNVNALLLGDSALYLCASSPTGLRAAAFFGQGTRLTVV.

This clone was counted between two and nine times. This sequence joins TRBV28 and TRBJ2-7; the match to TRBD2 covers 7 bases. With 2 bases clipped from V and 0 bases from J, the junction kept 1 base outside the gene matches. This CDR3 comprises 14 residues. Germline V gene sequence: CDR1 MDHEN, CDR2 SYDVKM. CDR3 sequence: CASSLGGGSYEQYF. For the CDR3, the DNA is TGTGCCAGCAGTTTAGGGGGGGGCTCCTACGAGCAGTACTTC.